This entry lists 19 T cell receptor beta chains sequenced from one sample in a study of control samples from healthy donors and cancer patients. TCRdb keeps only in-frame clones here, not all; method: immunoSEQ multiplex PCR. The sample records 70,000 to 85,000 clones, roughly 88% being singletons. Material for sequencing was PBMCs. Receptors were obtained from a man aged 55 to 70 with head and neck cancer.

The V gene is TRBV7-9, the J gene TRBJ1-1; D perhaps matches TRBD1 (5 bases). The germline V gene has CDR1 SEHNR and CDR2 FQNEAQ (reference sequence). Trimming took 2 bases from V and 3 from J, leaving 16 bases between them. The CDR3 spans 16 residues. CDR3 nucleotides: TGTGCCAGCAGCTTAATTCGGTTCAGGGTTGACACTGAAGCTTTCTTT. Its protein is CASSLIRFRVDTEAFF.

This clone has more than one count but fewer than ten. Here the CDR3 DNA reads TGTGCCAGCAGCACGCAAAAACCACTAGCGGACAATGAGCAGTTCTTC. It encodes CASSTQKPLADNEQFF. The chain is built from TRBV7-8 and TRBJ2-1; 8 positions match TRBD2. The V gene's germline CDR1 is SGHVS and CDR2 FQNEAQ. After removal of 5 bases from V and 5 bases from J, the junction contained 11 bases not matched to a gene. The CDR3 sequence is 16 residues long.

The chain employs TRBV6-5 and TRBJ2-7; D possibly corresponds to TRBD1 (5 bases). V was clipped by 4 bases and J by 5 bases, with 18 bases between them. CDR3 length: 15 residues. The germline V gene encodes CDR1 MNHEY and CDR2 SVGAGI. The CDR3 DNA is TGTGCCAGCAGTTCCACCGACAGCATTCCTAACGAGCAGTACTTC. Translation gives CASSSTDSIPNEQYF.

This clone was observed at least ten times. The gene calls are TRBV2 and TRBJ2-3; D possibly corresponds to TRBD2 (5 bases). This CDR3 spans 14 amino acids. CDR1 is SNHLY, CDR2 FYNNEI, per germline. V was trimmed by 2 bases and J by 2 bases, leaving 8 bases between them. The DNA of the CDR3 is TGTGCCAGCAGTGAATGGCTAGCCACAGATACGCAGTATTTT. Amino acid sequence: CASSEWLATDTQYF.

V is TRBV6-4 and J is TRBJ2-1; TRBD1 is a possible D gene (5 bases). The germline V gene encodes CDR1 MRHNA and CDR2 SNTAGT. Trimming removed 3 bases from V and 6 bases from J, with 12 bases in between. There are 14 residues in the CDR3. CDR3 nucleotide sequence: TGTGCCAGCAGTGAGGTTCAGGGTGGCAATGAGCAGTTCTTC. This translates into CASSEVQGGNEQFF.

The V gene is TRBV28, the J gene TRBJ1-1; D gene ambiguous. V was shortened by 6 bases and J by 8 bases, with 25 bases between the two germline ends. CDR1 is MDHEN and CDR2 is SYDVKM in the germline V gene. The CDR3 runs 16 residues. As DNA, the CDR3 is TGTGCCAGCAGCTCCCCCATGGACTGGAACTACGAGGAAGCTTTCTTT. It encodes CASSSPMDWNYEEAFF.

The V gene is TRBV30, the J gene TRBJ2-4, with TRBD1 matching over 11 bases. Trimming at V came to 1 base and at J to 11 bases, leaving 4 bases not matched to a gene. The CDR3 has 13 amino acids. Per the germline V gene, CDR1 is GTSNPN and CDR2 is SVGIG (reference sequence). The CDR3 loop reads CAWSGGTGGFQYF. The CDR3 bases are TGTGCCTGGAGTGGAGGGACAGGGGGGTTTCAGTACTTC.

The chain joins TRBV11-3 to TRBJ2-2, with 7 bases lining up with TRBD1. The J segment lost 0 bases and the V segment lost 5 bases, leaving 3 bases of the junction unmatched. Germline loops: CDR1 SGHNT, CDR2 YENEEA. This CDR3 spans 15 amino acids. The DNA for the CDR3 is TGTGCCAGCAGCACCGGGACAGCGAACACCGGGGAGCTGTTTTTT. Amino acids: CASSTGTANTGELFF.

The chain carries TRBV21-1 and TRBJ1-1. TRBV21-1 is noted as a pseudogene. This CDR3 comprises 14 residues. The CDR3 is CASNLRGQNTEAFF. As DNA, the CDR3 is TGTGCCAGCAACCTACGGGGGCAGAACACTGAAGCTTTCTTT.

The chain has TRBV5-1 and TRBJ2-7; D unresolved. Germline CDR1 reads SGHRS; CDR2 reads YFSETQ. The CDR3 extends over 14 amino acids. V lost 4 bases to trimming and J lost 0 bases, with 11 bases between them. The CDR3 is CASSLVLSSYEQYF. The CDR3 DNA is TGCGCCAGCAGCCTGGTTTTGAGCTCCTACGAGCAGTACTTC.

This clone was observed a handful of times. The chain combines TRBV28 with TRBJ2-7; 7 nucleotides match TRBD1. Germline V gene sequence: CDR1 MDHEN, CDR2 SYDVKM. Germline trimming cut 6 bases from V and 3 bases from J; bases unmatched to any gene: 8. The CDR3 runs 14 residues. CDR3 residues: CASSAGGPGYEQYF. The CDR3 DNA reads as TGTGCCAGCAGCGCAGGGGGACCCGGCTACGAGCAGTACTTC.

Remarks on this clone: It is unclear where the CDR3 begins or ends on the DNA, so no DNA is shown, and the CDR3 is as TCRdb lists it. The CDR3 spells CSASSGQGKTGELFF. The rearrangement uses TRBV20-1 and TRBJ2-2; TRBD1 is taken as the D call from the table, unchecked against the DNA. The CDR3 comprises 15 residues, both ends counted. Germline V gives CDR1 DFQATT, CDR2 SNEGSKA (reference sequence).

J is TRBJ2-4 and V is TRBV10-3; D is perhaps TRBD1 (5 bases). This CDR3 region has 13 residues. Looked up from germline, CDR1 is ENHRY and CDR2 is SYGVKD. The V end was cut by 4 bases, the J end by 9 bases, with 13 bases between. The CDR3 protein is CAISGLRETIQYF. The DNA of the CDR3 is TGTGCCATCAGTGGGCTCAGGGAAACCATTCAGTACTTC.

The chain couples TRBV7-2 to TRBJ2-7; TRBD2 matches 9 bases. Losses at the gene ends were 5 bases for V and 0 bases for J; bases not matched to a gene: 5. Looked up from germline, CDR1 is SGHTA and CDR2 is FQGNSA. The CDR3 length is 15 residues. The CDR3 bases are TGTGCCAGCAGCCCAAGCGGGAGGAGCTCCTACGAGCAGTACTTC. It is translated as CASSPSGRSSYEQYF.

The chain joins TRBV5-8 to TRBJ2-7; D gene uncertain. This CDR3 has 13 amino acids. V gave up 4 bases and J gave up 3 bases, with 11 bases separating them. CDR1 and CDR2 from the germline V gene are SGHTS and YDEGEE. The CDR3 region has the DNA TGTGCCAGCAGCCCTTACTGGAACTACGAGCAGTACTTC. Translating it yields CASSPYWNYEQYF.

The V and J genes are TRBV16 and TRBJ1-5; 8 positions agree with TRBD1. CDR1 and CDR2 (germline): KGHSY, FQNENV. The trim removed 2 bases at V and 5 bases at J, leaving 2 bases unmatched. The CDR3 is 14 residues long. The CDR3 DNA sequence: TGTGCCAGCAGCCAAGGACAGGGAGATCAGCCCCAGCATTTT. It encodes CASSQGQGDQPQHF.

This clone was recorded once. The chain combines TRBV28 with TRBJ2-7, with TRBD2 as a possible D gene (6 bases). V was clipped by 3 bases and J by 2 bases, with 8 bases between them. The CDR3 consists of 13 residues. Looked up from germline, CDR1 is MDHEN and CDR2 is SYDVKM. The CDR3 sequence is CASSFGGTYEQYF. The CDR3 region has the DNA TGTGCCAGCAGTTTCGGGGGTACCTACGAGCAGTACTTC.

This clone was found once. The chain couples TRBV5-1 to TRBJ1-6; D remains ambiguous. Trimming took off 4 bases at V and 6 bases at J, with 14 bases between the two ends. CDR3 length equals 15 residues. Germline V gives CDR1 SGHRS, CDR2 YFSETQ. CDR3 sequence reads: CASSVSPTGNSPLHF. For the CDR3, the DNA is TGCGCCAGCAGCGTTAGTCCTACGGGTAATTCACCCCTCCACTTT.

V and J are TRBV4-1 and TRBJ2-1; tentatively, D is TRBD2 (6 bases). This CDR3 contains 13 residues. Per germline, CDR1 MGHRA and CDR2 YSYEKL. V was pared by 0 bases and J by 12 bases, with 12 bases between. As DNA, the CDR3 is TGCGCCAGCAGCCAAGATGCCGCGGGATGGCAGTTCTTC. This codes for CASSQDAAGWQFF.